These 32 T cell receptor beta chains originate from one sample sequenced in a study of OX40 agonist ivuxolimab in advanced cancers. Here immunoSEQ multiplex PCR was the method, and the copy in TCRdb shows in-frame clones only, minus some. The table records about 80,000 clones, roughly 88% of them present only once. The sequenced sample was CD4+ or CD8+ T cells sorted from blood, obtained in a trial of the OX40 agonist ivuxolimab. The receptor source for this set is an adult with an advanced solid tumor such as melanoma, head and neck, liver or kidney cancer.

V and J are TRBV6-1 and TRBJ2-7, with TRBD1 matching over 12 bases. Germline V gene lookup returns CDR1 MNHNS and CDR2 SASEGT. This CDR3 region has 15 residues. Losses at the gene ends were 0 bases for V and 6 bases for J; bases not matched to a gene: 3. This CDR3 is CASSEAGTGGVEQYF. CDR3 sequence (DNA): TGTGCCAGCAGTGAAGCCGGGACAGGGGGCGTCGAGCAGTACTTC.

CDR3 sequence reads: CASSLGVWETQYF. CDR3 sequence (DNA): TGTGCCAGCAGCTTGGGGGTTTGGGAGACCCAGTACTTC. This chain connects TRBV5-8 to TRBJ2-5; D is undetermined. This CDR3 is built from 13 residues. Looked up from germline, CDR1 is SGHTS and CDR2 is YDEGEE. Deletions cut 0 bases from V and 5 bases from J, with 8 bases between.

CDR3 bases: TGTGCCAGCAGTTTCACAGGCCCGAACTCCTACGAGCAGTACTTC. Translated, it gives CASSFTGPNSYEQYF. V and J are TRBV27 and TRBJ2-7; D might be TRBD1 (5 bases). V shed 3 bases and J shed 0 bases, with 12 bases lying between them. CDR3 size: 15 residues. The germline gives CDR1 MNHEY, CDR2 SMNVEV (reference sequence).

A few counts support this clone. The V gene is TRBV7-2, the J gene TRBJ1-2; TRBD1 agrees at 8 bases. V gave up 4 bases and J gave up 4 bases; unmatched junction bases: 8. CDR3 length: 15 residues. Germline CDR1 is SGHTA and CDR2 is FQGNSA. Written as DNA, the CDR3 is TGTGCCAGCAGCTCTCGGACAGGGTCTGGCTATGGCTACACCTTC. Its translation is CASSSRTGSGYGYTF.

The chain combines TRBV27 with TRBJ2-2; 10 bases agree with TRBD2. Germline V gene data show CDR1 as MNHEY and CDR2 as SMNVEV (reference sequence). The CDR3 spans 16 residues. The V segment lost 4 bases and the J segment 5 bases; nucleotides outside the gene matches: 7. CDR3 in amino acids: CASSYRFSGRTGELFF. DNA for the CDR3: TGTGCCAGCAGTTACCGGTTTAGCGGGAGGACCGGGGAGCTGTTTTTT.

This clone occurred once. The genes are TRBV5-1 and TRBJ1-1, with D unresolved. Germline V CDR1 and CDR2: SGHRS, YFSETQ. V lost 0 bases and J 6 bases, leaving 3 bases between the germline ends. This CDR3 comprises 11 residues. In nucleotides, the CDR3 is TGCGCCAGCAGCTTGGGCGCTGAAGCTTTCTTT. The encoded protein is CASSLGAEAFF.

The V and J genes are TRBV6-6 and TRBJ1-2; a weak D match, TRBD1 (5 bases). The germline V and J ends were trimmed by 0 bases and 8 bases, with 10 bases remaining between them. This CDR3 is built from 13 residues. Looked up from germline, CDR1 is MNHNY and CDR2 is SVGAGI (reference sequence). In DNA, the CDR3 is TGTGCCAGCAGTTACTCGGCTGGGGCCGGCTACACCTTC. This codes for CASSYSAGAGYTF.

The CDR3 is CASSESGYQPQHF. The CDR3 DNA follows: TGCGCCAGCAGTGAGTCGGGGTATCAGCCCCAGCATTTT. The rearrangement joins TRBV10-1 to TRBJ1-5; D gene unclear. V lost 0 bases and J 5 bases, leaving 5 bases between the germline ends. Germline loops: CDR1 WNHNN, CDR2 SYGVQD (reference sequence). The CDR3 length is 13 residues.

The V call is TRBV16, the J call TRBJ2-3; 8 positions match TRBD2. Germline CDR1 reads KGHSY; CDR2 reads FQNENV. V dropped 0 bases and J dropped 2; count of bases not matched to a gene: 7. The CDR3 spans 17 residues. The CDR3 sequence is CASSQSMIAGFTDTQYF. For the CDR3, the DNA is TGTGCCAGCAGCCAATCGATGATAGCGGGGTTCACAGATACGCAGTATTTT.

V is TRBV18 and J is TRBJ2-1; 7 nucleotides match TRBD2. The trim removed 4 bases at V and 5 bases at J, leaving 5 bases unmatched. Germline CDR1 reads KGHSH; CDR2 reads LQKENI. The CDR3 consists of 14 residues. The CDR3 protein is CASSLSGVNNEQFF. The CDR3 nucleotides read TGTGCCAGCTCACTGAGCGGGGTAAACAATGAGCAGTTCTTC.

V and J are TRBV5-6 and TRBJ2-5; 9 bases line up with TRBD2. Matching the DNA end better, TRBJ2-7 makes the J call doubtful. This CDR3 spans 19 amino acids. Germline CDR1 is SGHDT and CDR2 is YYEEEE. The CDR3 spells CASSDRPESSGSGYNEQYF. For the CDR3, the DNA is TGTGCCAGCAGCGACAGGCCGGAGAGTAGCGGGAGTGGGTATAACGAGCAGTACTTC.

The chain uses TRBV5-8 and TRBJ2-5, with 9 bases aligning to TRBD1. The tail of the sequence fits TRBJ2-7 better, so the J call may be wrong. The CDR3 contains 16 residues. Germline CDR1 reads SGHTS; CDR2 reads YDEGEE. The DNA for the CDR3 is TGTGCCAGCAGAAAAGCGGGGACAGGGTTATTCTACGAGCAGTACTTC. Protein product: CASRKAGTGLFYEQYF.

The sample holds one count of this clone. The rearrangement joins TRBV5-1 to TRBJ2-3; 9 positions agree with TRBD2. V gave up 5 bases and J gave up 1 base; unmatched junction bases: 5. CDR1 is SGHRS and CDR2 is YFSETQ in the germline V gene. The CDR3 has 15 residues. CDR3 protein: CASSAASGGTDTQYF. CDR3 nucleotide sequence: TGCGCCAGCAGTGCGGCTAGCGGGGGCACAGATACGCAGTATTTT. The full variable domain, completed using reference TRBV5-1 and TRBJ2-3, is KAGVTQTPRYLIKTRGQQVTLSCSPISGHRSVSWYQQTPGQGLQFLFEYFSETQRNKGNFPGRFSGRQFSNSRSEMNVSTLELGDSALYLCASSAASGGTDTQYFGPGTRLTVL.

V gene TRBV7-9 combines with J gene TRBJ2-1; perhaps TRBD2 as D (5 bases). CDR3 size: 13 residues. Per the germline V gene, CDR1 is SEHNR and CDR2 is FQNEAQ (reference sequence). The V end was cut by 6 bases, the J end by 8 bases, with 14 bases between. CDR3 sequence (DNA): TGTGCCAGCAGTTACTCACTCGGGGATGAGCAGTTCTTC. This translates into CASSYSLGDEQFF. The entire variable domain, with the rest obtained from reference TRBV7-9 and TRBJ2-1, is as follows: DTGVSQNPRHKITKRGQNVTFRCDPISEHNRLYWYRQTLGQGPEFLTYFQNEAQLEKSRLLSDRFSAERPKGSFSTLEIQRTEQGDSAMYLCASSYSLGDEQFFGPGTRLTVL.

This clone came up a few times. The genes are TRBV6-6 and TRBJ2-7; D is uncertain. This CDR3 has 15 residues. Trimming removed 0 bases from V and 3 bases from J, with 12 bases in between. Germline V CDR1 and CDR2: MNHNY, SVGAGI (reference sequence). The CDR3 loop reads CASSYSIAFLYEQYF. The DNA for the CDR3 is TGTGCCAGCAGTTACTCGATTGCCTTCCTCTACGAGCAGTACTTC.

V is TRBV6-6 and J is TRBJ2-3, with 10 bases identical to TRBD2. Germline CDR1 MNHNY, CDR2 SVGAGI (reference sequence). V gave up 6 bases and J gave up 0 bases; unmatched junction bases: 6. The CDR3 totals 16 residues. In DNA, the CDR3 is TGTGCCAGCAGACGGACTAGCGGATTTAGCACAGATACGCAGTATTTT. Encoded protein: CASRRTSGFSTDTQYF.

This chain connects TRBV27 to TRBJ2-2; TRBD2 matches 7 bases. CDR1 and CDR2 from the germline V gene are MNHEY and SMNVEV (reference sequence). CDR3 length: 15 amino acids. V dropped 5 bases and J dropped 3; count of bases not matched to a gene: 6. CDR3 sequence reads: CASSGEGLYTGELFF. The CDR3 coding sequence is TGTGCCAGCAGTGGGGAGGGGTTGTACACCGGGGAGCTGTTTTTT.

The rearrangement links TRBV19 to TRBJ2-1; 8 positions match TRBD2. V was clipped by 3 bases and J by 0 bases; unmatched bases: 7. Germline lookup yields CDR1 LNHDA and CDR2 SQIVND (reference sequence). The CDR3 totals 17 residues. The CDR3 sequence: CASSMQGSGSSYNEQFF. The CDR3 DNA reads as TGTGCCAGTAGTATGCAGGGGAGCGGGAGCTCCTACAATGAGCAGTTCTTC.

The V and J genes are TRBV6-5 and TRBJ2-7; D remains ambiguous. With 0 bases removed from V and 6 bases from J, the gap between germline ends came to 12 bases. The CDR3 is 14 amino acids. Germline CDR1 is MNHEY and CDR2 is SVGAGI. The CDR3 DNA reads TGTGCCAGCAGTTACTCTGGCAGGAAAGGCGAGCAGTACTTC. Encoded protein: CASSYSGRKGEQYF.

The genes are TRBV7-9 and TRBJ2-3; 10 bases match TRBD2. V lost 5 bases to trimming and J lost 3 bases; unmatched junction nucleotides: 5. The CDR3 extends over 15 amino acids. CDR1 is SEHNR and CDR2 is FQNEAQ in the germline V gene (reference sequence). Here the CDR3 DNA reads TGTGCCAGCAGCCCTAGCGGGGGCCAGACAGATACGCAGTATTTT. Translation: CASSPSGGQTDTQYF.

As DNA, the CDR3 is TGTGCCAGCAGCTTTGCCGGGGGCAGGAATCAGCCCCAGCATTTT. Translating it yields CASSFAGGRNQPQHF. The V call is TRBV7-2, the J call TRBJ1-5, with D perhaps TRBD1 (6 bases). This CDR3 is built from 15 residues. The V gene lost 3 bases and the J gene lost 4 bases, with 13 bases spanning the gap. CDR1 SGHTA and CDR2 FQGNSA come from the germline V gene. Using reference TRBV7-2 and TRBJ1-5 for the parts outside the CDR3, the full variable domain is GAGVSQSPSNKVTEKGKDVELRCDPISGHTALYWYRQSLGQGLEFLIYFQGNSAPDKSGLPSDRFSAERTGGSVSTLTIQRTQQEDSAVYLCASSFAGGRNQPQHFGDGTRLSIL.

The J gene is TRBJ2-6, the V gene TRBV5-1, with 7 positions matching TRBD1. This CDR3 comprises 16 residues. V lost 2 bases to trimming and J lost 0 bases; unmatched junction nucleotides: 2. Germline assignment: CDR1 SGHRS and CDR2 YFSETQ. CDR3: CASSFAGGSGANVLTF. The CDR3 DNA reads as TGCGCCAGCAGCTTTGCAGGGGGCTCTGGGGCCAACGTCCTGACTTTC.

V gene TRBV30 combines with J gene TRBJ2-7; the D gene is possibly TRBD1 (5 bases). The CDR3 loop spans 13 amino acids. Germline-derived CDR1 and CDR2 are GTSNPN and SVGIG (reference sequence). The V end was cut by 6 bases, the J end by 2 bases, with 14 bases between. The CDR3 is CACLKGRPYEQYF. The DNA of the CDR3 is TGTGCCTGCCTTAAGGGGCGCCCCTACGAGCAGTACTTC.

The chain's CDR3 is CASSLDSFNYGYTF. Here the CDR3 DNA reads TGTGCCAGCTCACTAGACAGTTTTAACTATGGCTACACCTTC. The chain has TRBV18 and TRBJ1-2, with D possibly matching TRBD1 (5 bases). Deletions cut 4 bases from V and 1 base from J, with 10 bases between. The length of the CDR3 is 14 residues. CDR1 and CDR2 from the germline V gene are KGHSH and LQKENI.

The chain recombines TRBV11-2 with TRBJ1-1, with unresolved D. This CDR3 is built from 12 residues. V lost 6 bases and J lost 0, with 5 bases in between. CDR1 and CDR2 (germline): SGHAT, FQNNGV. The CDR3 bases are TGTGCCAGCAGGCAGATGAACACTGAAGCTTTCTTT. It is translated as CASRQMNTEAFF.

The chain employs TRBV7-9 and TRBJ1-4; 10 positions match TRBD1. Germline-derived CDR1 and CDR2 are SEHNR and FQNEAQ (reference sequence). Losses at the gene ends were 4 bases for V and 6 bases for J; bases not matched to a gene: 5. The CDR3 spans 15 residues. CDR3 DNA sequence: TGTGCCAGCAGCTCGCCGGGACAGGGGTATGAAAAACTGTTTTTT. Protein: CASSSPGQGYEKLFF.

This rearrangement joins TRBV19 to TRBJ1-2, with D uncertain. Trimming took off 7 bases at V and 5 bases at J, with 17 bases between the two ends. This CDR3 is built from 14 residues. Germline V gene sequence: CDR1 LNHDA, CDR2 SQIVND (reference sequence). CDR3 in amino acids: CASNPIRAEYGYTF. The DNA of the CDR3 is TGTGCCAGTAATCCAATACGGGCCGAGTATGGCTACACCTTC.

The rearrangement uses TRBV6-1 and TRBJ2-7, with unresolved D. Germline V gene sequence: CDR1 MNHNS, CDR2 SASEGT. Trimming left V 2 bases short and J 4 bases short, with 21 bases between. The length of the CDR3 is 17 residues. CDR3 bases: TGTGCCAGCAGTGAATCGTACCCCGCTCCGGCAGGATACGAGCAGTACTTC. This translates into CASSESYPAPAGYEQYF.

The V and J genes are TRBV5-3 and TRBJ2-7; D is uncertain. TRBV5-3 belongs to the ORF category, with a function that is uncertain. The CDR3 has 13 residues. V was trimmed by 0 bases and J by 1 base, leaving 5 bases between them. CDR3 nucleotide sequence: TGTGCCAGAAGCTTGGAAGGTTCCTACGAGCAGTACTTC. This codes for CARSLEGSYEQYF.

The chain uses TRBV7-2 and TRBJ2-7, with 15 bases fitting TRBD2. This CDR3 spans 16 amino acids. Germline loops: CDR1 SGHTA, CDR2 FQGNSA. Trimming removed 4 bases from V and 2 bases from J; junction bases left unmatched: 3. The CDR3 DNA reads TGTGCCAGCAGCTGGACTAGCGGGGGGGCCGCCTACGAGCAGTACTTC. The encoded protein is CASSWTSGGAAYEQYF.

The chain uses TRBV21-1 and TRBJ1-1; TRBD1 is taken as the D call from the table, unchecked against the DNA. TRBV21-1 is termed a pseudogene. The CDR3 spans 11 residues. CDR3 DNA: TGTGCCAGCGATATCATCAGGGGAGCTTTCTTT. It yields the protein CASDIIRGAFF.

V gene TRBV19 combines with J gene TRBJ2-5; a weak D match, TRBD2 (6 bases). The assigned J gene may be wrong: the sequence end matches TRBJ2-7 better. This CDR3 has 14 amino acids. Germline V gene lookup returns CDR1 LNHDA and CDR2 SQIVND (reference sequence). CDR3 in DNA: TGTGCCAGTATCAATCCTAGCGACTCCTACGAGCAGTACTTC. Protein: CASINPSDSYEQYF.